What follows describes a single T cell receptor beta chain. Its binding antigen is unknown. The sample holds no much larger clone one base away, and base qualities are not on file. The trial excluded patients who had a history of autoimmune disease or who were on systemic immunosuppression. In every dose cohort, peripheral blood was drawn for TCR sequencing at baseline, cycle 4 day 1, and cycle 7 day 1. Samples were obtained from an open-label, multicenter, first-in-human phase I dose-escalation trial of ivuxolimab. Adults with locally advanced or metastatic head and neck squamous cell, hepatocellular, melanoma or renal cell carcinoma were enrolled in the trial. Before TCR sequencing, CD4+ and CD8+ T cells were separately sorted from peripheral blood. The sample originates from a study of OX40 agonist ivuxolimab in advanced cancers. Regarding the research as a whole: The costimulatory receptor OX40 (CD134) was targeted by ivuxolimab, a fully human IgG2 agonistic monoclonal antibody. The monotherapy dose-escalation portion (N ≈ 52 patients) of the phase I ivuxolimab trial is reported in the paper. Peripheral TCRbeta sequencing aimed to test whether ivuxolimab altered TCR sequence diversity and caused clonal T-cell expansion. Patients were allowed to have had prior anti-PD-1, anti-PD-L1 or anti-CTLA-4 therapy, and approximately 37% of the dose-escalation patients had been treated with checkpoint inhibitors. The dose-escalation cohort was 82.7% male with a mean age of about 58 years, ranging from 23 to 79. Partial responses occurred in three dose-escalation patients, of whom one had hepatocellular carcinoma and two had cutaneous melanoma. Of the roughly 51 dose-escalation patients, hepatocellular carcinoma was present in around 20, melanoma in around 15, renal cell carcinoma in 9 and head and neck cancer in 9. Intravenous ivuxolimab was administered to patients every 2 weeks at six dose levels: 0.01, 0.1, 0.3, 1.5, 3 and 10 mg/kg.

General study outcomes and caveats: In the 0.1-3.0 mg/kg groups, partial responders had among the lowest normalized peripheral clonal expansion, particularly in CD8+ T cells. Clonal expansion of both CD4+ and CD8+ blood T cells was observed from baseline to week 6 at doses 0.1 to 3.0 mg/kg. Antigen specificity was not determined for the clonally expanded peripheral T cells. Low levels of normalized T-cell clonal expansion were also shown by some nonresponding patients. On average, CD8+ T cells showed more expanded clones than CD4+ T cells after ivuxolimab.

Genomic DNA was isolated from the sorted cells so that the TCRbeta CDR3 region could be sequenced. The immunoSEQ Assay was used for sequencing of TCRbeta CDR3 regions. As stored in TCRdb, this immuneACCESS dataset retains in-frame rearrangements with V and J assigned. A fraction of the clones does not appear; measured against another copy, unresolved V genes explain less than half of the discrepancy, and the remainder lacks a known reason. The table for this sample lists about 88,000 clones; roughly 84% of them were counted only once. Less than 5% of the sample lies in the top ten. For CDR1 and CDR2, the germline V gene lists SGHTA and FQGNSA. Trimming removed 5 bases from V and 8 bases from J; the gene matches leave 8 bases unexplained. From cysteine to phenylalanine, the CDR3 is 15 amino acids long. Just CDR3 DNA is preserved here, 45 bases in frame from base 1.

Sequencing was performed on CD4+ or CD8+ T cells sorted from blood, taken in a trial of the OX40 agonist ivuxolimab. Recombination connected TRBV7-2 to TRBJ2-1; TRBD2 aligns with 11 central bases. The sequence derives from an adult with an advanced solid tumor such as melanoma, head and neck, liver or kidney cancer. The CDR3 region has the sequence CASSLTGTSGYEQFF. The nucleotide sequence reads as follows: TGTGCCAGCAGCCTAACCGGGACTAGCGGATATGAGCAGTTCTTC.